This T cell receptor beta chain was profiled in a study of low-dose radiotherapy and immunotherapy resistance in tumors. This CDR3 is 13 amino acids long. CDR1 LNHDA and CDR2 SQIVND come from the germline V gene (reference sequence). V was trimmed by 5 bases and J by 7 bases, leaving 12 bases between them. TRAV- and TRBV-specific primers were used for first-strand cDNA, which covered alpha and beta chains. TCR amplification used 20 PCR cycles, a constant-region primer and a V-primer adapter. Via MiXCR, TCRdb re-called the reads, giving one row per CDR3 protein. This table has 18,000 or so distinct CDR3 sequences, under 80% appearing once. This clonotype showed up just a few times. Treatment of the donors consisted of nivolumab and ipilimumab (plus aspirin, low-dose cyclophosphamide and low-dose radiotherapy).

The chain employs TRBV19 and TRBJ1-5; weak D call: TRBD1 (6 bases). The receptor was isolated from a human donor with advanced metastatic prostate, ovarian, gallbladder or colorectal cancer (not recorded which). This table probably holds off-target reads from a library built for another chain. DNA of the CDR3: TGTGCCAGTAGTGGGGGGGGGCAACAGCCCCAGCATTTT. It codes for CASSGGGQQPQHF.